Detailed here is one T cell receptor beta chain. Sequencing was performed with immunoSEQ multiplex PCR; in TCRdb, only in-frame clones are kept and a portion is missing. The sample records 95,000 to 150,000 clones, approximately 89% being singletons. These data originate in a study of T cell responses to AZD1222 COVID-19 vaccine. Germline assignment: CDR1 ENHRY and CDR2 SYGVKD. The ends were cut back, 0 bases at V and 5 bases at J, with 13 bases in the middle. The CDR3 is 16 residues long. Here the sequenced sample was peripheral blood, taken 28 days after the second AZD1222 dose. The clonotype was recovered from an adult who received the AZD1222 COVID-19 vaccine. The chain combines TRBV10-3 with TRBJ2-2; a possible D gene is TRBD2 (5 bases). DNA of the CDR3: TGTGCCATCAGTGAGTCCGGCGGGCTCAGGACCGGGGAGCTGTTTTTT. Translating it yields CAISESGGLRTGELFF.